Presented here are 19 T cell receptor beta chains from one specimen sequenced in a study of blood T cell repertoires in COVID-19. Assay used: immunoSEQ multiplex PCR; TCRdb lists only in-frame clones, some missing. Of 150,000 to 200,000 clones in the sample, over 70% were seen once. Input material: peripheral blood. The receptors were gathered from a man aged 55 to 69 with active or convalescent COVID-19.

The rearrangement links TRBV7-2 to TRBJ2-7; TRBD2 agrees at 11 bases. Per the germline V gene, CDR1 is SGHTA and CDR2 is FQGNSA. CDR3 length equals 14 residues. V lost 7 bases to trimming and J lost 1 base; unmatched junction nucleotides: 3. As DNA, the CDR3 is TGTGCCAGCATTAGACTAGCGGGATCCTACGAGCAGTACTTC. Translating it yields CASIRLAGSYEQYF. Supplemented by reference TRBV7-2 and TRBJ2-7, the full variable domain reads GAGVSQSPSNKVTEKGKDVELRCDPISGHTALYWYRQSLGQGLEFLIYFQGNSAPDKSGLPSDRFSAERTGGSVSTLTIQRTQQEDSAVYLCASIRLAGSYEQYFGPGTRLTVT.

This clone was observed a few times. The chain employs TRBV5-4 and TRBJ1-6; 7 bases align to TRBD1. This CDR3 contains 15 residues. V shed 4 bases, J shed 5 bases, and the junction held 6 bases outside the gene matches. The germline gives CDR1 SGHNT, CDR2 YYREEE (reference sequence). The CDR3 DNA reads TGTGCCAGCAGCGGACGGACAGGAGATAATTCACCCCTCCACTTT. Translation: CASSGRTGDNSPLHF.

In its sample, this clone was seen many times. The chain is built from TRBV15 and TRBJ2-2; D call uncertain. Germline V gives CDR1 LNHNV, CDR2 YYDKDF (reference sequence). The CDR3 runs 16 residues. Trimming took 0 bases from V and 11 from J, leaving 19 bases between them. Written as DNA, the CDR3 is TGTGCCACCAGCAGAGATTTAAGTGGCGTGGGCGTAGAGCTGTTTTTT. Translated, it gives CATSRDLSGVGVELFF.

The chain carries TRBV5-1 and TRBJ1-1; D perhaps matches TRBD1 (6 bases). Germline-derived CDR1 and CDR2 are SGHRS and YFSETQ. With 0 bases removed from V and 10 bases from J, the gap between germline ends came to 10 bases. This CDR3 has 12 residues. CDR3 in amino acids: CASSLEQGRAFF. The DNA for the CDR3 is TGCGCCAGCAGCTTGGAACAGGGTAGAGCTTTCTTT.

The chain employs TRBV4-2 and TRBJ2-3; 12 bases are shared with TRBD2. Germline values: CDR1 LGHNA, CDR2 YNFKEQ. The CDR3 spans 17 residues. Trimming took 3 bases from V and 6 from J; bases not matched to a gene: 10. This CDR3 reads CASSQDPSGRAGDTQYF. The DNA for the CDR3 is TGTGCCAGCAGCCAGGACCCTAGCGGGAGGGCGGGGGATACGCAGTATTTT.

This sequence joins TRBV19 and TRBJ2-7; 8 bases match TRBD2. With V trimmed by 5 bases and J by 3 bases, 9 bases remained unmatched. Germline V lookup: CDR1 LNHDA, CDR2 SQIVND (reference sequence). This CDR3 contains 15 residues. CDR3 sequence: CASSVRAGDGYEQYF. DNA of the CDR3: TGTGCCAGTAGTGTCAGAGCGGGAGATGGCTACGAGCAGTACTTC.

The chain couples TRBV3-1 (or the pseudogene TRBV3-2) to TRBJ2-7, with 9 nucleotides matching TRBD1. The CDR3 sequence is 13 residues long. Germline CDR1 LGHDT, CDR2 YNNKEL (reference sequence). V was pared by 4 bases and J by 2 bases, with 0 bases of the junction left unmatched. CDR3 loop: CASSRQGAYEQYF. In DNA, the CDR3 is TGTGCCAGCAGCCGACAGGGGGCCTACGAGCAGTACTTC.

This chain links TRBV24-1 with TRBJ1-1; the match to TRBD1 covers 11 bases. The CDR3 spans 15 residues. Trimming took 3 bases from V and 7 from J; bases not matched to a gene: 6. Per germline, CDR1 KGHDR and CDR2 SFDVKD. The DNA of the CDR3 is TGTGCCACCAGTGATGCGGACAGGGGGCATTATGAAGCTTTCTTT. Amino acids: CATSDADRGHYEAFF.

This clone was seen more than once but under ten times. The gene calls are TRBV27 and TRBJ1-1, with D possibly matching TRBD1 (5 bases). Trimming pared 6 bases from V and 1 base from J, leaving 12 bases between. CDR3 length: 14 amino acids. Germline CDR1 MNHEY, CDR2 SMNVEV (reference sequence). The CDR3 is CASRDNDRNTEAFF. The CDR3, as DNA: TGTGCCAGCAGGGATAACGACAGGAACACTGAAGCTTTCTTT.

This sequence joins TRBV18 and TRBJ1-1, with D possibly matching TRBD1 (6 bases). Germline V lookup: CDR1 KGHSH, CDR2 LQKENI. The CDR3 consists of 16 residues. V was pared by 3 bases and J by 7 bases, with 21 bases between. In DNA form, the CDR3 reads TGTGCCAGCTCACCGCCCACAGGGCTAGGGTACGGTGAAGCTTTCTTT. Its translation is CASSPPTGLGYGEAFF.

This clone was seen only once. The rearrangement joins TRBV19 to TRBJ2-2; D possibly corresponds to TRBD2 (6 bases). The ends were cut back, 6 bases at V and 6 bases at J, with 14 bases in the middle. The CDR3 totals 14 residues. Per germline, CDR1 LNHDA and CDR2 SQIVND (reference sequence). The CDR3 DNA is TGTGCCAGTAGCTCGACTAGGCGTCCCGGGGAGCTGTTTTTT. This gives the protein CASSSTRRPGELFF.

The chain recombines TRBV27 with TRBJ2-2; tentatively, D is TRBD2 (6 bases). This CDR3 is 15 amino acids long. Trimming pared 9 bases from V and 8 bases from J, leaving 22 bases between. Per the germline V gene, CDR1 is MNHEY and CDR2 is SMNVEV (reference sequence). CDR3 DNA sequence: TGTGCCAGTTGTCGGGGTAGCGGTATCGAGGGGGAGCTGTTTTTT. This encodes CASCRGSGIEGELFF.

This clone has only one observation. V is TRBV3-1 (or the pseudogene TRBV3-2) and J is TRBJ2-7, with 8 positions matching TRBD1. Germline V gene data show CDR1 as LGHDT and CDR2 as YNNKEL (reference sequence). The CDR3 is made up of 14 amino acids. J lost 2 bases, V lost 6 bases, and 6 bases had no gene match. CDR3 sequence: CASRPWDRPYEQYF. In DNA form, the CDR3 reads TGTGCCAGCAGACCTTGGGACAGGCCCTACGAGCAGTACTTC.

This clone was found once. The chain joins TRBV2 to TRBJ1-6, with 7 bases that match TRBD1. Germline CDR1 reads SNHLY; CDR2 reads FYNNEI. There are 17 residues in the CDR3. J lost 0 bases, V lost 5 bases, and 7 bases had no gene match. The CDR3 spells CASSRGGFGSYNSPLHF. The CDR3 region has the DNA TGTGCCAGCAGTAGAGGGGGCTTCGGCTCCTATAATTCACCCCTCCACTTT.

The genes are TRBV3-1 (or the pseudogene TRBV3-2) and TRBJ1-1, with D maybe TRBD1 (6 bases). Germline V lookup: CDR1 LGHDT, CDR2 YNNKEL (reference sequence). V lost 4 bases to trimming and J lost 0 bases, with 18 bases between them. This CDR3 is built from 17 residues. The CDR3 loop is CASSPRGTNRMNTEAFF. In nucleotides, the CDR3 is TGTGCCAGCAGCCCCAGAGGGACAAACCGCATGAACACTGAAGCTTTCTTT.

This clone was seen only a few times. In nucleotides, the CDR3 is TGTGCCACCACCGTGGACAGGGGGGTGTCAGATACGCAGTATTTT. Translating it yields CATTVDRGVSDTQYF. The chain carries TRBV15 and TRBJ2-3; 10 nucleotides match TRBD1. Germline V gene lookup returns CDR1 LNHNV and CDR2 YYDKDF (reference sequence). The CDR3 has 15 amino acids. V lost 7 bases, J lost 4 bases, and 8 bases stayed unmatched.

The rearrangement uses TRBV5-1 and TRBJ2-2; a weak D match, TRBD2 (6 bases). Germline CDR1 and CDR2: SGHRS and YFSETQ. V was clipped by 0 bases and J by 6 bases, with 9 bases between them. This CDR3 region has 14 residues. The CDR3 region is CASSLDSSAGELFF. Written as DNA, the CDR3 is TGCGCCAGCAGCTTGGACTCTAGCGCCGGGGAGCTGTTTTTT.

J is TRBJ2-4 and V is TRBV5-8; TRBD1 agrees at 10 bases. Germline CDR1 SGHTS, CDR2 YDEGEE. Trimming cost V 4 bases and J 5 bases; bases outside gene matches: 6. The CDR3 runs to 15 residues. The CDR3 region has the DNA TGTGCCAGCAGCGTCGGGACAGGGGTGGAAAACATTCAGTACTTC. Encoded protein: CASSVGTGVENIQYF.

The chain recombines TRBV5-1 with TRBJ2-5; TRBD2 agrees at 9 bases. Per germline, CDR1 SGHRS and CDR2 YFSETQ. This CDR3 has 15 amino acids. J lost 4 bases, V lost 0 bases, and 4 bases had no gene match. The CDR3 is CASSLVGAGGETQYF. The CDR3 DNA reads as TGCGCCAGCAGCTTGGTGGGAGCGGGAGGAGAGACCCAGTACTTC.